These 30 T cell receptor beta chains were sequenced from one sample in a study of T cells after yellow fever vaccination. TCRdb passed the 5' RACE reads through MiXCR, listing each CDR3 protein once. The sample shows 200,000 to 250,000 distinct CDR3 sequences, 3% to 4% of them seen only once. Material: CD4+ T cells sorted from PBMCs, obtained 10 days after the yellow fever booster vaccination. Receptors originate from a man in his late teens or twenties who received the YFV17D yellow fever vaccine.

This clonotype was counted only a few times. The rearrangement uses TRBV4-3 and TRBJ2-4; 9 bases fit TRBD1. Germline CDR1 LGHNA, CDR2 YSLEER. V was pared by 5 bases and J by 5 bases, with 16 bases of the junction left unmatched. CDR3 length: 18 residues. The CDR3 here is CASSSQFSVGTGQNIQYF. The CDR3 DNA sequence: TGCGCCAGCAGCTCGCAATTTTCAGTCGGGACAGGGCAAAACATTCAGTACTTC.

This clonotype was counted a few times. The chain joins TRBV28 to TRBJ1-1; TRBD1 is a possible D gene (5 bases). Trimming cost V 4 bases and J 5 bases, with 17 bases left between them. The V gene's germline CDR1 is MDHEN and CDR2 SYDVKM. This CDR3 comprises 15 residues. This CDR3 is CASSSPTGGLTEAFF. CDR3 nucleotide sequence: TGTGCCAGCAGTTCCCCTACGGGGGGATTGACTGAAGCTTTCTTT. The full variable domain, rest sourced from reference TRBV28 and TRBJ1-1, is DVKVTQSSRYLVKRTGEKVFLECVQDMDHENMFWYRQDPGLGLRLIYFSYDVKMKEKGDIPEGYSVSREKKERFSLILESASTNQTSMYLCASSSPTGGLTEAFFGQGTRLTVV.

This clonotype appeared a few times. The rearrangement uses TRBV5-1 and TRBJ1-1; TRBD1 matches 7 bases. The J segment lost 10 bases and the V segment lost 0 bases, leaving 9 bases of the junction unmatched. Looked up from germline, CDR1 is SGHRS and CDR2 is YFSETQ. CDR3 size: 14 residues. The CDR3 region is CASSLESLGTVAFF. The CDR3 DNA sequence: TGCGCCAGCAGCTTGGAATCGTTGGGGACAGTAGCTTTCTTT.

This clonotype was seen a handful of times. This chain links TRBV4-1 with TRBJ1-1; the D is unclear. V was shortened by 1 base and J by 6 bases, with 9 bases between the two germline ends. The CDR3 runs to 13 residues. Looked up from germline, CDR1 is MGHRA and CDR2 is YSYEKL. DNA for the CDR3: TGCGCCAGCAGCCAAGGGAGGCCCGCTGAAGCTTTCTTT. Its translation is CASSQGRPAEAFF.

This clonotype was recorded a few times. This sequence joins TRBV4-1 and TRBJ1-1; 8 bases match TRBD1. J was trimmed by 1 base and V by 1 base; bases with no gene match: 11. The germline V gene encodes CDR1 MGHRA and CDR2 YSYEKL. The CDR3 spans 18 residues. The CDR3 protein is CASSQGARTGIKNTEAFF. CDR3 nucleotides: TGCGCCAGCAGCCAAGGAGCCAGGACAGGGATCAAGAACACTGAAGCTTTCTTT.

The chain couples TRBV4-2 to TRBJ2-3; D call uncertain. The CDR3 is 16 amino acids. Trimming cost V 0 bases and J 2 bases, with 12 bases left between them. The germline gives CDR1 LGHNA, CDR2 YNFKEQ. The CDR3 DNA follows: TGTGCCAGCAGCCAAGAGGGCACACCCAACACAGATACGCAGTATTTT. Translated, it gives CASSQEGTPNTDTQYF.

This clonotype has ten or more counts. The genes are TRBV20-1 and TRBJ1-2, with D possibly TRBD1 on 6 matching bases. The V end was cut by 6 bases, the J end by 4 bases, with 15 bases between. The CDR3 loop spans 13 amino acids. The germline V gene encodes CDR1 DFQATT and CDR2 SNEGSKA (reference sequence). In DNA form, the CDR3 reads TGCAGTGCCTCGACAGGAGCAATCTATGGCTACACCTTC. Translating it yields CSASTGAIYGYTF.

The V and J genes are TRBV4-3 and TRBJ2-3; D gene unclear. This CDR3 is built from 13 residues. The V end lost 4 bases, the J end lost 6 bases, and 11 bases lay between the germline ends. Germline V lookup: CDR1 LGHNA, CDR2 YSLEER. This CDR3 reads CASSPGIIDTQYF. The CDR3 DNA is TGCGCCAGCAGCCCTGGGATCATCGATACGCAGTATTTT.

The chain uses TRBV12-3 or TRBV12-4 and TRBJ1-2; TRBD1 matches at 8 bases. The V segment lost 11 bases and the J segment 4 bases; nucleotides outside the gene matches: 15. There are 15 residues in the CDR3. In DNA form, the CDR3 reads TGTGCCGTATCGACAGGGGCCGGAGTTAGCTATGGCTACACCTTC. Residues: CAVSTGAGVSYGYTF.

A note on this clonotype: This may come from a read error, since a much larger clone is one base off. The limits of the CDR3 on the DNA are not certain, so only TCRdb's listed CDR3 is given. The V and J genes are TRBV5-1 and TRBJ2-1; the table's TRBD2 call for D was not verified on the DNA. The CDR3 has 19 residues if both end residues are counted. The germline gives CDR1 SGHRS, CDR2 YFSETQ. The CDR3 is CASSFASGTSGGAGNEKFF.

This clonotype was observed many times. The genes are TRBV4-3 and TRBJ2-1; 10 bases line up with TRBD2. This CDR3 has 18 amino acids. The J segment lost 8 bases and the V segment lost 2 bases, leaving 15 bases of the junction unmatched. Germline V gene lookup returns CDR1 LGHNA and CDR2 YSLEER. The CDR3 DNA follows: TGCGCCAGCAGCCAAAACCGACTGAGCGGGGGGGCTCGGGATGAGCAGTTCTTC. Encoded protein: CASSQNRLSGGARDEQFF.

This clonotype showed up many times. V and J are TRBV6-6 and TRBJ1-4; 7 positions agree with TRBD1. The J segment lost 8 bases and the V segment lost 4 bases, leaving 7 bases of the junction unmatched. CDR1 MNHNY and CDR2 SVGAGI come from the germline V gene (reference sequence). The CDR3 is 14 residues long. CDR3 bases: TGTGCCAGCAGTTCTGACAGGGTGGGGGAAAAACTGTTTTTT. This codes for CASSSDRVGEKLFF.

This clonotype was picked up a small number of times. The V call is TRBV24-1, the J call TRBJ1-1; D remains unclear. Germline-derived CDR1 and CDR2 are KGHDR and SFDVKD. The CDR3 sequence is 12 residues long. With 3 bases removed from V and 10 bases from J, the gap between germline ends came to 11 bases. The CDR3 loop reads CATSDREGGAFF. CDR3 DNA sequence: TGTGCCACCAGTGATCGGGAGGGTGGAGCTTTCTTT.

Ten or more counts support this clonotype. The chain couples TRBV23-1 to TRBJ2-2; no clear D gene. TRBV23-1 falls under the ORF class, with uncertain function. The CDR3 sequence is 11 residues long. With 0 bases removed from V and 10 bases from J, the gap between germline ends came to 3 bases. The CDR3 nucleotides are TGCGCCAGCAGTCAATCGCAGGAGCTGTTTTTT. Protein: CASSQSQELFF.

This clonotype came up many times. V gene TRBV7-6 combines with J gene TRBJ2-5; TRBD1 might be the D (6 bases). CDR3 length: 15 residues. Trimming removed 4 bases at V and 5 bases at J, with 17 bases between. CDR1 is SGHVS and CDR2 is FNYEAQ in the germline V gene. The CDR3 coding sequence is TGTGCCAGCAGCTACTCGACAGGAAACTACGAGACCCAGTACTTC. Translated: CASSYSTGNYETQYF.

The chain is built from TRBV28 and TRBJ2-2, with 8 bases identical to TRBD1. The J segment lost 4 bases and the V segment lost 5 bases, leaving 3 bases of the junction unmatched. The CDR3 totals 14 residues. Germline CDR1 MDHEN, CDR2 SYDVKM. CDR3 sequence (DNA): TGTGCCAGCAGTAGACAGGGGAGCACCGGGGAGCTGTTTTTT. Translating gives CASSRQGSTGELFF.

This clonotype was seen a few times. V is TRBV11-2 and J is TRBJ2-3; D not certain. CDR1 and CDR2 (germline): SGHAT, FQNNGV. Trimming cost V 1 base and J 5 bases, with 7 bases left between them. This CDR3 is built from 13 residues. The DNA of the CDR3 is TGTGCCAGCAGCTTAGCTCAGCAAGATACGCAGTATTTT. It encodes CASSLAQQDTQYF.

This clonotype was counted many times. This chain connects TRBV6-6 to TRBJ1-4; D is perhaps TRBD1 (5 bases). The CDR3 length is 13 residues. V dropped 2 bases and J dropped 7 bases, with 8 bases sitting between them. The germline CDR1 and CDR2 sequences are MNHNY and SVGAGI (reference sequence). The CDR3 sequence is CASSYGGSEKLFF. As DNA, the CDR3 is TGTGCCAGCAGTTACGGGGGGTCTGAAAAACTGTTTTTT.

This clonotype was counted at least ten times. The rearrangement joins TRBV12-3 or TRBV12-4 to TRBJ2-5; the match to TRBD1 covers 11 bases. CDR3 length: 14 amino acids. The junction had 4 bases not matched to a gene; V was cut back by 5 bases and J by 5 bases. The CDR3 here is CASSRTGGMETQYF. The CDR3 nucleotides read TGTGCCAGCAGTCGGACAGGGGGCATGGAGACCCAGTACTTC.

Many counts were recorded for this clonotype. V and J are TRBV29-1 and TRBJ2-1, with D perhaps assigned TRBD1 or TRBD2 (6 bases each). V was shortened by 6 bases and J by 10 bases, with 13 bases between the two germline ends. The V gene's germline CDR1 is SQVTM and CDR2 ANQGSEA. The length of the CDR3 is 11 residues. The CDR3 coding sequence is TGCAGCGTGGGGGGCCTCGAGGAGCAGTTCTTC. Its protein product is CSVGGLEEQFF.

This clonotype was observed at least ten times. The rearrangement uses TRBV23-1 and TRBJ2-5; D possibly matches TRBD1 or TRBD2 (6 bases each). TRBV23-1 is designated an ORF whose function remains uncertain. The CDR3 covers 14 residues. V was trimmed by 0 bases and J by 7 bases, leaving 12 bases between them. The CDR3 loop reads CASSQSGGQGTQYF. The CDR3, as DNA: TGCGCCAGCAGTCAATCTGGGGGGCAGGGGACCCAGTACTTC.

This clonotype was recorded many times. Relative to the germline gene, one junction end is altered; a read error may explain this. This chain links TRBV20-1 with TRBJ1-1, with no clear D. The CDR3 spans 12 residues. Germline-derived CDR1 and CDR2 are DFQATT and SNEGSKA (reference sequence). CDR3 nucleotide sequence: TGCAGTGCTAGGCCCGGGAACAATGAAGCTTTCTTT. It specifies CSARPGNNEAFF.

This clonotype was detected only a few times. This sequence joins TRBV11-3 and TRBJ2-3, with D maybe TRBD2 (5 bases). V shed 2 bases and J shed 3 bases, with 15 bases lying between them. Germline CDR1 SGHNT, CDR2 YENEEA. The CDR3 has 16 amino acids. This chain's CDR3 is CASSLSIGEPTDTQYF. CDR3 sequence (DNA): TGTGCCAGCAGCTTAAGTATCGGGGAGCCTACAGATACGCAGTATTTT.

This clonotype appeared a few times. CDR3: CASSALGSGASYEQYV. The CDR3 DNA reads as TGTGCCAGCAGCGCCCTGGGAAGCGGGGCCTCCTACGAGCAGTACGTC. The chain recombines TRBV7-2 with TRBJ2-7; the match to TRBD2 covers 7 bases. Germline V lookup: CDR1 SGHTA, CDR2 FQGNSA. This CDR3 is 16 amino acids long. With V trimmed by 5 bases and J by 0 bases, 10 bases remained unmatched.

In this sample, this clonotype turned up many times. The rearrangement links TRBV7-8 to TRBJ2-7, with unresolved D. Germline-derived CDR1 and CDR2 are SGHVS and FQNEAQ. Trimming took off 0 bases at V and 0 bases at J, with 6 bases between the two ends. The CDR3 is 14 residues long. Here the CDR3 reads CASSLAYLSYEQYF. The CDR3 nucleotides are TGTGCCAGCAGCTTAGCGTACCTCTCCTACGAGCAGTACTTC.

At least ten counts were recorded for this clonotype. The chain joins TRBV4-2 to TRBJ1-2, with D unclear. The CDR3 contains 15 residues. The germline gives CDR1 LGHNA, CDR2 YNFKEQ. The V end was cut by 0 bases, the J end by 0 bases, with 8 bases between. The CDR3 DNA follows: TGTGCCAGCAGCCAAGACCCACGAGCTAACTATGGCTACACCTTC. Protein product: CASSQDPRANYGYTF.

This clonotype was found many times. The chain links TRBV29-1 to TRBJ1-5, with 7 bases matching TRBD1. Germline trimming cut 4 bases from V and 7 bases from J; bases unmatched to any gene: 7. This CDR3 region has 13 residues. Per germline, CDR1 SQVTM and CDR2 ANQGSEA. CDR3 amino acids: CSVAGGGDQPQHF. As DNA, the CDR3 is TGCAGCGTTGCAGGAGGGGGCGACCAGCCCCAGCATTTT. The whole variable domain, filled in from reference TRBV29-1 and TRBJ1-5, reads SAVISQKPSRDICQRGTSLTIQCQVDSQVTMMFWYRQQPGQSLTLIATANQGSEATYESGFVIDKFPISRPNLTFSTLTVSNMSPEDSSIYLCSVAGGGDQPQHFGDGTRLSIL.

In its sample, this clonotype was seen many times. The rearrangement joins TRBV6-5 to TRBJ1-2; D gene unclear. The germline V and J ends were trimmed by 6 bases and 5 bases, with 7 bases remaining between them. CDR3 length equals 11 residues. The germline gives CDR1 MNHEY, CDR2 SVGAGI. CDR3 DNA sequence: TGTGCCAGCAGCTCAGCATATGGCTACACCTTC. Translating it yields CASSSAYGYTF.

This clonotype was recorded a few times. This chain links TRBV7-2 with TRBJ2-2; 8 bases agree with TRBD2. CDR3 length: 19 residues. CDR1 and CDR2 from the germline V gene are SGHTA and FQGNSA. V trimming: 2 bases; J trimming: 0 bases; junction bases outside the gene matches: 11. CDR3 loop: CASSLIVGAGASNTGELFF. The CDR3 region has the DNA TGTGCCAGCAGCTTAATAGTAGGAGCGGGGGCCTCGAACACCGGGGAGCTGTTTTTT.

Remarks on this clonotype: Germline is not matched at one junction end, which may reflect a read error. The chain employs TRBV12-3 or TRBV12-4 and TRBJ1-5, with D unresolved. The length of the CDR3 is 13 residues. CDR3 residues: CASSLHRNQTQHF. The CDR3 DNA reads TGTGCAAGCAGTTTGCATCGCAATCAGACCCAGCATTTT.